These T cell receptor beta chains were read from a single sample in a study of blood T cells in healthy people across ages. Each CDR3 protein is one row after TCRdb ran MiXCR on the 5' RACE reads. The sample lists about 1.8 million distinct CDR3 sequences, just under 50% occurring once. The sample comprised blood. The receptors were sampled from a woman in her thirties or forties in good health. Both conserved end residues are trimmed from each CDR3.

j_call,v_call,cdr3_aa
TRBJ2-3,TRBV11-2,ASSLGLGETSTDTQY
TRBJ2-1,TRBV29-1,SVASRTRLYNEQF
TRBJ1-4,TRBV5-1,ASSPGPTNEKLF
TRBJ2-7,TRBV7-9,ASSLSLTQSSHEQY
TRBJ2-3,TRBV20-1,SAPSRGNTDTQY
.,TRBV20-1,SASAGYNEQY
TRBJ2-7,TRBV28,ASSTGQAVSSYEQY
TRBJ2-5,TRBV2,ASKRDRGQETQY
TRBJ2-3,TRBV7-6,ASMQADGGSTDTQY
TRBJ1-2,TRBV6-2/TRBV6-3,ASSSHYGYT
TRBJ2-1,TRBV6-1,AGSQRGGRLNNEQF
TRBJ2-3,TRBV28,ATLAGGLTDTQY
TRBJ1-2,TRBV28,ASSNEGTGGYGYT
TRBJ2-5,TRBV5-5,ASANQETQY
TRBJ2-3,TRBV5-6,ASSPLGQPRTSGGTDTQY
TRBJ2-4,TRBV6-1,ASSEAWDGDRYLAKNIQY
TRBJ2-1,TRBV6-5,ASSYDVGEGQF
TRBJ2-5,TRBV4-3,ASSQDASNQETQY
TRBJ1-5,TRBV20-1,SAGTGFNQPQH
TRBJ1-5,TRBV7-2,ASSRGMGDQPQH
TRBJ1-2,TRBV4-2,ASSQEINYGYT
TRBJ2-5,TRBV4-1,ASSQKGVVQETQY
TRBJ2-7,TRBV5-1,ASSMQGGEHEQY
TRBJ1-1,TRBV20-1,SAKIQVNTEAF
TRBJ2-1,TRBV7-9,ASSLEVRTVPQF
TRBJ2-5,TRBV29-1,SVEDHRKETQY
TRBJ2-3,TRBV7-2,VSSIQGRSDTQY
TRBJ2-3,TRBV27,ASSRQGPDTQY
TRBJ2-2,TRBV7-3,ASSLKPTASSTGELF
TRBJ1-2,TRBV20-1,SARPTLTEGQKNYGYT
.,TRBV12-3/TRBV12-4,ASRYNRGEQY
TRBJ1-1,TRBV4-2,ASSQGGPQDTEAF
TRBJ2-5,TRBV29-1,SVEEGGGFYNEQY
TRBJ2-6,TRBV4-3,ASSQFYGLVGARGANVLT
TRBJ2-1,TRBV20-1,SAPLGGRSYNEQF
TRBJ2-1,TRBV27,ASSLHQGLAGVYNEQF
TRBJ2-3,TRBV7-2,ASSLDPGTGVTDTQY
TRBJ2-3,TRBV7-2,ASSARLAGGSTDTQY
TRBJ1-6,TRBV3-1,ASSPDRGLSPLH
TRBJ1-4,TRBV25-1,ASSGYRGGEKLF
TRBJ2-1,TRBV4-2,ASSHERANEQF
TRBJ1-6,TRBV28,ASSLSPIPTTPLH
TRBJ2-3,TRBV4-3,ASSQDGVAGAKDTQY
TRBJ1-1,TRBV25-1,ASSDRPVIGQGLENTEAF
TRBJ1-1,TRBV5-1,ASSLVGTVNTEAF
TRBJ1-2,TRBV5-1,ASSLDVQGTPYGYT
TRBJ2-5,TRBV7-2,ASSLRRGGGGTQY
TRBJ2-3,TRBV5-1,ASSYDNFRGDTQY
TRBJ2-7,TRBV7-2,ASRSPRQGSYEQY
TRBJ1-2,TRBV29-1,SGDAGGAGYT
TRBJ2-5,TRBV24-1,ATSDLPRGGGEQY
TRBJ1-4,TRBV28,ASRYSGSRVEKLF
TRBJ2-5,TRBV6-5,ASSLPGQLETQY
TRBJ2-7,TRBV6-5,ASSYSRRGTAYEQY
TRBJ1-5,TRBV5-1,ASSFEGASNQPQH